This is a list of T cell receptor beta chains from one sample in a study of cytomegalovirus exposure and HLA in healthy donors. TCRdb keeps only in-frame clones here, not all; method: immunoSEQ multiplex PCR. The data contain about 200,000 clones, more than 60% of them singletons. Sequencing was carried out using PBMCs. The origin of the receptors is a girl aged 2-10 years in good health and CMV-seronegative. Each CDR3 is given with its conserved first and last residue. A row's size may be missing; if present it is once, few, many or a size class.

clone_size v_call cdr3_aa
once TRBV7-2 CASSLAGRGDGYTF
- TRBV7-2 CASSQATGYNEQFF
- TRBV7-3 CASSPLAGGAMEQFF
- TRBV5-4 CASSLEGSVYTQYF
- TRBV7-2 CASSLRTGGMETQYF
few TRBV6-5 CASGRSREQYF
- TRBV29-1 CSVERDYGYTF
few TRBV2 CASSGQGHGETQYF
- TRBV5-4 CASSLGKGAEGYTF
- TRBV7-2 CASSRSRDTEAFF
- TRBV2 CASSEYMDRGLRGYTF
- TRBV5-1 CASSPGTGNGYTF
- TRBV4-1 CASLERNTGELFF
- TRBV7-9 CASSPGYEQYF
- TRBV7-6 CASSPNGGRDEQYF
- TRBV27 CASSPSRDNPYGYTF
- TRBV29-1 CSADRANTGELFF
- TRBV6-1 CASSGGTTSWGGNEQFF
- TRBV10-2 CASFEQGWGEQYF
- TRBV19 CASSEHFEVSAPNTEAFF
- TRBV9 CASSEHVHTEAFF
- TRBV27 CASSPRTGWDPHTQYF
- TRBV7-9 CASSRSGRGEKLFF
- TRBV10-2 CASIRSGGGIHNEQFF
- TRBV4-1 CASSQDSDSGGSDTQYF
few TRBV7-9 CASGAAYEQYF
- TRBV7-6 CASSLGATYEQYF
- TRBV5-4 CASRPSSGGHHEQYF
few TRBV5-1 CASSAGSGQETQYF
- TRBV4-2 CASSQDRGRETQYF
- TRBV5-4 CASSLYVRGGYEQYF
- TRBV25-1 CASSAGSNSPLHF